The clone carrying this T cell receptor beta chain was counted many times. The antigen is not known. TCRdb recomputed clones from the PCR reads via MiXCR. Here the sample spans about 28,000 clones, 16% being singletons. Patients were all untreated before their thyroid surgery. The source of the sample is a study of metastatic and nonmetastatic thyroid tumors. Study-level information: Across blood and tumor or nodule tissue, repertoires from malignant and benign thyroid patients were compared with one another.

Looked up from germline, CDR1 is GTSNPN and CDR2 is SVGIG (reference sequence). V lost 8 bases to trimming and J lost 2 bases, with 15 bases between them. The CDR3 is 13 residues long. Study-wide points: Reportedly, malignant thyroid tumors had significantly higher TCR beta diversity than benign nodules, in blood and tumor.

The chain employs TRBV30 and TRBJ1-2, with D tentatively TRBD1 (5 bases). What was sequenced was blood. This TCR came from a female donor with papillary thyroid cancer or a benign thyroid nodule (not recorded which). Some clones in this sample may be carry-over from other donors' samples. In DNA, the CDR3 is TGTGCCGGATGGGACCTCCTCAACTATGGCTACACCTTC. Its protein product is CAGWDLLNYGYTF.